The rows below give T cell receptor beta chains drawn from one sample of a study of human T cells and chemical hapten exposure. Using its own MiXCR run on the RACE reads, TCRdb lists one record per CDR3 protein. Among approximately 90,000 distinct CDR3 sequences, roughly 9.6% were seen once, and the ten largest hold around 2.1%. The sample here was whole blood, taken in connection with sensitization to the hapten diphenylcyclopropenone (DPC). Receptors were obtained from a man in his forties with alopecia areata. Some clones in this sample may be carry-over from other donors' samples. Both conserved end residues are part of each CDR3. The D gene is left open where the match is weak.

D gene	V gene	J gene	CDR3 protein
.	TRBV7-8	TRBJ2-7	CASSLARGSYEQYF
TRBD2	TRBV29-1	TRBJ2-7	CSVEEDRAGAGEQYF
.	TRBV29-1	TRBJ2-1	CSVRTPLSSYNEQFF
TRBD2	TRBV29-1	TRBJ2-7	CSAVTRLATSSYEQYF
TRBD2	TRBV7-2	TRBJ2-3	CASSSSGNTDTQYF
TRBD2	TRBV6-2/TRBV6-3	TRBJ2-2	CASSRLRTSGRRTGELFF
.	TRBV24-1	TRBJ1-5	CATSREGNQPQHF
.	TRBV10-3	TRBJ1-5	CAIKGSNQPQHF
TRBD1	TRBV29-1	TRBJ1-2	CSTIQGAGGYTF
TRBD1	TRBV6-2/TRBV6-3	TRBJ2-5	CASSSDREIGETQYF
TRBD1	TRBV12-3/TRBV12-4	TRBJ1-5	CASRRTGDNQPQHF
.	TRBV24-1	TRBJ2-1	CATSDSSPSRYYNEQFF
.	TRBV3-1	TRBJ2-1	CASSQDPGPGYEQFF
.	TRBV5-1	TRBJ1-1	CASSYAGVWNTEAFF
TRBD1	TRBV20-1	TRBJ2-3	CSARSDRDPTDTQYF
TRBD2	TRBV12-3/TRBV12-4	TRBJ2-3	CASGRADTQYF
TRBD1	TRBV12-3/TRBV12-4	TRBJ2-3	CASKFTGGSDTQYF
.	TRBV10-3	TRBJ2-1	CAISDRRNEQFF
.	TRBV6-5	TRBJ1-4	CASSYSGTLNEKLFF
.	TRBV18	TRBJ1-1	CASSSYVEPEAFF
.	TRBV3-1	TRBJ2-1	CASSLTHEQFF
TRBD1	TRBV5-1	TRBJ2-5	CASSGTGGEETQYF
.	TRBV7-9	TRBJ1-6	CASSFADSPLHF
TRBD1	TRBV5-1	TRBJ2-5	CASKEDRVYETQYF
.	TRBV2	TRBJ1-5	CASSPTGLGNQPQHF
.	TRBV13	TRBJ1-1	CASSSRELGTEAFF
.	TRBV7-9	TRBJ2-5	CASSLAGLETQYF
.	TRBV6-5	TRBJ1-6	CASKIPSSYNSPLHF
TRBD2	TRBV2	TRBJ2-6	CASTSVVLAGVGANVLTF
TRBD2	TRBV28	TRBJ2-7	CAGKEAGGAYEQYF